This passage covers 21 T cell receptor beta chains from one sample sequenced in a study of Graves' ophthalmopathy and Graves' hyperthyroidism (dated by TCRdb to the late 2010s). The reads were generated on an Illumina HiSeq 2000. TCR beta CDR3 regions were amplified from RNA transcripts for repertoire sequencing. The first round was an RT-PCR using HTBI primers with the Qiagen OneStep RT-PCR kit, and this first round was followed by a second-round multiplex PCR, then size selection and purification. The raw public data were reprocessed by TCRdb itself: fastp quality trimming at Q25, MiXCR clonotype calling, in-frame beta chains only. Every entry covers one CDR3 protein and lists the most common genes and DNA from its rows. The sample has about 160,000 distinct CDR3 sequences on record, around two fifths of them singletons. The ten largest clones add up to less than 6% of the sample. The sequencing sample was made of peripheral blood. The receptors originated from a woman aged 40-49 years with Graves' ophthalmopathy. Donor details come from another sample of the same person, matched by shared clones.

The table lists this clonotype with many counts. This chain connects TRBV3-1 to TRBJ2-7; D is undetermined. Trimming took 4 bases from V and 7 from J, leaving 14 bases between them. The CDR3 runs 13 residues. Germline CDR1 and CDR2: LGHDT and YNNKEL (reference sequence). CDR3 sequence reads: CASSPIRGPEQYF. The CDR3 DNA follows: TGTGCCAGCAGCCCGATCAGAGGCCCTGAGCAGTACTTC.

This clonotype was recorded many times. This sequence joins TRBV12-3 or TRBV12-4 and TRBJ1-5; D is possibly TRBD1 (5 bases). Trimming took off 6 bases at V and 5 bases at J, with 17 bases between the two ends. This CDR3 is built from 15 residues. CDR3 nucleotide sequence: TGTGCCAGCAGCGAAACGGGCAGGGAGGATCAGCCCCAGCATTTT. This encodes CASSETGREDQPQHF.

This clonotype was seen many times. V gene TRBV3-1 combines with J gene TRBJ1-1; D unclear. The CDR3 runs 14 residues. The V gene's germline CDR1 is LGHDT and CDR2 YNNKEL (reference sequence). The V gene lost 1 base and the J gene lost 6 bases, with 12 bases spanning the gap. The CDR3 reads CASSQVHNSAEAFF. In nucleotides, the CDR3 is TGTGCCAGCAGCCAAGTCCACAATTCAGCTGAAGCTTTCTTT.

This clonotype was counted many times. The gene calls are TRBV12-3 or TRBV12-4 and TRBJ1-1, with D possibly TRBD1 on 5 matching bases. Trimming took 7 bases from V and 5 from J, leaving 14 bases between them. The CDR3 runs 13 residues. The CDR3 spells CASTLRGYTEAFF. In DNA, the CDR3 is TGTGCCAGCACCCTAAGGGGTTATACTGAAGCTTTCTTT.

This clonotype was counted at least ten times. This chain links TRBV6-2 or TRBV6-3 with TRBJ2-6; D gene uncertain. There are 15 residues in the CDR3. Germline lookup yields CDR1 MNHEY and CDR2 SVGEGT. With 1 base removed from V and 1 base from J, the gap between germline ends came to 5 bases. Written as DNA, the CDR3 is TGTGCCAGCAGTTACTATGGATCTGGGGCCAACGTCCTGACTTTC. It encodes CASSYYGSGANVLTF.

This clonotype occurred many times. This chain connects TRBV13 to TRBJ1-5; D is possibly TRBD1 (6 bases). Germline V gene data show CDR1 as PRHDT and CDR2 as FYEKMQ (reference sequence). The germline V and J ends were trimmed by 1 base and 6 bases, with 10 bases remaining between them. The CDR3 contains 14 residues. The CDR3 loop reads CASSLAQGGQPQHF. The CDR3 region has the DNA TGTGCCAGCAGCTTAGCACAGGGTGGTCAGCCCCAGCATTTT.

This clonotype has at least ten counts. The gene calls are TRBV28 and TRBJ2-2; unclear D gene. The CDR3 totals 13 residues. V was shortened by 6 bases and J by 0 bases, with 5 bases between the two germline ends. Germline CDR1 reads MDHEN; CDR2 reads SYDVKM. The CDR3 protein is CASRASNTGELFF. In nucleotides, the CDR3 is TGTGCCAGCAGGGCTTCGAACACCGGGGAGCTGTTTTTT.

In this sample, this clonotype turned up many times. The V gene is TRBV6-1, the J gene TRBJ1-1; a weak D match, TRBD1 (5 bases). The CDR3 is 14 amino acids. Between the trimmed V and J ends, which lost 4 bases and 1 base, there was a span of 10 bases. The germline CDR1 and CDR2 sequences are MNHNS and SASEGT. The CDR3 spells CASSALGQNTEAFF. In DNA, the CDR3 is TGTGCCAGCAGTGCCCTCGGACAGAACACTGAAGCTTTCTTT.

The chain couples TRBV12-3 or TRBV12-4 to TRBJ2-5; D is unclear. This CDR3 spans 13 amino acids. V was shortened by 7 bases and J by 4 bases, with 13 bases between the two germline ends. The CDR3 DNA follows: TGTGCCAGCACCCTGACGAGTGGAGAGACCCAGTACTTC. It is translated as CASTLTSGETQYF.

This clonotype has at least ten counts. The V gene is TRBV28, the J gene TRBJ1-1, with D possibly matching TRBD1 (5 bases). V lost 6 bases and J lost 3, with 8 bases in between. This CDR3 spans 12 amino acids. Germline loops: CDR1 MDHEN, CDR2 SYDVKM. CDR3 nucleotide sequence: TGTGCCAGCAGCCCGGGGCACACTGAAGCTTTCTTT. This gives the protein CASSPGHTEAFF.

This chain links TRBV20-1 with TRBJ2-7; the D is unclear. The CDR3 has 13 amino acids. CDR1 DFQATT and CDR2 SNEGSKA come from the germline V gene (reference sequence). V lost 1 base, J lost 3 bases, and 10 bases lay in between. This CDR3 reads CSARGGIDYEQYF. In DNA, the CDR3 is TGCAGTGCTAGAGGAGGAATCGACTACGAGCAGTACTTC.

This clonotype was counted at least ten times. The rearrangement links TRBV19 to TRBJ2-5; 9 bases agree with TRBD1. The germline V gene encodes CDR1 LNHDA and CDR2 SQIVND (reference sequence). There are 15 residues in the CDR3. J lost 2 bases, V lost 6 bases, and 7 bases had no gene match. DNA for the CDR3: TGTGCCAGTAGCCGAGGACAGGGGCCTCAAGAGACCCAGTACTTC. Amino acids: CASSRGQGPQETQYF.

In its sample, this clonotype was seen many times. V gene TRBV27 combines with J gene TRBJ1-1; the D is unclear. Germline CDR1 reads MNHEY; CDR2 reads SMNVEV (reference sequence). The ends were cut back, 1 base at V and 8 bases at J, with 8 bases in the middle. This CDR3 contains 12 residues. The CDR3 is CASSLLGREAFF. The DNA of the CDR3 is TGTGCCAGCAGTTTATTAGGGAGGGAAGCTTTCTTT.

The chain joins TRBV28 to TRBJ2-7, with 11 bases matching TRBD2. This CDR3 is built from 16 residues. In germline, CDR1 is MDHEN, CDR2 SYDVKM. Trimming removed 4 bases from V and 7 bases from J; junction bases left unmatched: 12. The CDR3 is CASSSPGSGRAVEQYF. In DNA form, the CDR3 reads TGTGCCAGCAGTTCCCCGGGTAGCGGGAGGGCCGTAGAGCAGTACTTC.

The table lists this clonotype with many counts. The chain couples TRBV24-1 to TRBJ2-7, with D perhaps TRBD1 (6 bases). Trimming removed 7 bases from V and 6 bases from J, with 18 bases in between. CDR3 length equals 14 residues. The germline gives CDR1 KGHDR, CDR2 SFDVKD. The DNA for the CDR3 is TGTGCCACCAGCCAGACCGGGACACCATCCGAGCAGTACTTC. It encodes CATSQTGTPSEQYF.

This clonotype was observed many times. The genes are TRBV6-1 and TRBJ2-6, with D uncertain. The germline V and J ends were trimmed by 3 bases and 0 bases, with 9 bases remaining between them. CDR1 and CDR2 from the germline V gene are MNHNS and SASEGT. The CDR3 covers 16 residues. CDR3 coding DNA: TGTGCCAGCAGTGATATTATGCTCTCTGGGGCCAACGTCCTGACTTTC. This codes for CASSDIMLSGANVLTF.

This clonotype was seen ten or more times. This chain connects TRBV27 to TRBJ2-7; a weak D match, TRBD1 (7 bases). The CDR3 is 14 residues long. Trimming took 6 bases from V and 7 from J, leaving 19 bases between them. Germline V gene sequence: CDR1 MNHEY, CDR2 SMNVEV (reference sequence). CDR3 sequence (DNA): TGTGCCAGCAGCCCCCTGGAGGGGGCGCTAGAGCAGTACTTC. Encoded protein: CASSPLEGALEQYF.

This clonotype was recorded at least ten times. DNA of the CDR3: TGTGCCTGGGGGACAATGCTTCGTTATGGCTACACCTTC. This sequence encodes CAWGTMLRYGYTF. The chain carries TRBV30 and TRBJ1-2; D might be TRBD1 (6 bases). V was shortened by 5 bases and J by 5 bases, with 15 bases between the two germline ends. The CDR3 is made up of 13 amino acids. Per the germline V gene, CDR1 is GTSNPN and CDR2 is SVGIG (reference sequence).

DNA for the CDR3: TGTGCCAGCTCCTTCCGGGACAGGGGGCTTTACACTGAAGCTTTCTTT. It specifies CASSFRDRGLYTEAFF. The chain carries TRBV28 and TRBJ1-1; 12 bases are shared with TRBD1. CDR3 length equals 16 residues. Germline V gives CDR1 MDHEN, CDR2 SYDVKM. J lost 3 bases, V lost 8 bases, and 10 bases had no gene match. Drawing the rest from reference TRBV28 and TRBJ1-1, the complete variable domain is DVKVTQSSRYLVKRTGEKVFLECVQDMDHENMFWYRQDPGLGLRLIYFSYDVKMKEKGDIPEGYSVSREKKERFSLILESASTNQTSMYLCASSFRDRGLYTEAFFGQGTRLTVV.

This clonotype was seen a single time. The chain is built from TRBV6-1 and TRBJ2-7; D remains ambiguous. CDR1 and CDR2 (germline): MNHNS, SASEGT. The CDR3 sequence is 13 residues long. Trimming shortened V by 1 base and J by 3 bases, and 7 bases separated the two germline ends. The CDR3 loop reads CASSEVVSYEQYF. In DNA, the CDR3 is TGTGCCAGCAGTGAAGTCGTCAGCTACGAGCAGTACTTC.

This clonotype was observed at least ten times. This rearrangement joins TRBV7-2 to TRBJ2-7; D gene ambiguous. Germline V gene sequence: CDR1 SGHTA, CDR2 FQGNSA. V lost 4 bases and J lost 3, with 4 bases in between. This CDR3 is 11 amino acids long. The CDR3 here is CASSSRYEQYF. DNA of the CDR3: TGTGCCAGCAGCTCGCGCTACGAGCAGTACTTC.